This T cell receptor (beta chain) was identified in a study of cytomegalovirus exposure and HLA in healthy donors. Overall study results and limits: Relative to equally common others, HLA-associated TCR beta chains showed greater clonal expansion in a later analysis. Presence/absence analyses took donor sequencing depth as roughly uniform.

Trimming cost V 4 bases and J 6 bases, with 14 bases left between them. Germline assignment: CDR1 SGHNT and CDR2 YYREEE (reference sequence). The length of the CDR3 is 15 residues. PCR used 60 Vbeta primers and 13 Jbeta primers. Profiling relied on immunoSEQ multiplex PCR, and the TCRdb table lists in-frame clones only, not all of them. Altogether 55,000 to 80,000 clones are present, 50% to 80% being singletons, with the ten largest covering about a fifth. It was healthy bone marrow donors who served as donors. A word on this clone: What it recognizes is unknown.

Input material: PBMCs. The chain uses TRBV5-4 and TRBJ1-6; a possible D gene is TRBD1 (5 bases). The TCR comes from a man between 35 and 55 years old in good health and CMV-seropositive. The CDR3, as DNA: TGTGCCAGCAGCCTTCAGTCGGGGGTTAATTCACCCCTCCACTTT. Amino acids: CASSLQSGVNSPLHF.